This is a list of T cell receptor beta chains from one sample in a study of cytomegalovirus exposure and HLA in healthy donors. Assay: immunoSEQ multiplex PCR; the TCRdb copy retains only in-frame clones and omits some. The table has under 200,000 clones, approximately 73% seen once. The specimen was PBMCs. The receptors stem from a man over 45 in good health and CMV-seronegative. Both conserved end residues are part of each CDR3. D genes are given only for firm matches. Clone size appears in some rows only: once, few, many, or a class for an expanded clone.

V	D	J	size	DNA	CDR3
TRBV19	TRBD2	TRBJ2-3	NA	TGTGCCAGTAACATAGCGGGGGGGAGCACAGATACGCAGTATTTT	CASNIAGGSTDTQYF
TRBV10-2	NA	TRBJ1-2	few	TGCGCCAGCAGCCGGGACACTCCGGCCGGCTACACCTTC	CASSRDTPAGYTF
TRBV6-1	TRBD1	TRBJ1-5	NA	TGTGCCAGCAGAAAGGAACAGGGGAATCAGCCCCAGCATTTT	CASRKEQGNQPQHF
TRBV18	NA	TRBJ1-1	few	TGTGCCAGCTCACCTTCAAACTTGAACACTGAAGCTTTCTTT	CASSPSNLNTEAFF
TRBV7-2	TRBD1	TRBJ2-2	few	TGTGCCAGCAGCTTAGGTCTAGGGGGCTTTACCGGGGAGCTGTTTTTT	CASSLGLGGFTGELFF
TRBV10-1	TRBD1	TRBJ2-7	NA	TGCGCCAGCAGTGCCGGGACAGGGAGCTCCTACGAGCAGTACTTC	CASSAGTGSSYEQYF
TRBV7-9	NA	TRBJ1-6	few	TGTGCCAGCAGCCCACCAGGACGGGGTAATTCACCCCTCCACTTT	CASSPPGRGNSPLHF
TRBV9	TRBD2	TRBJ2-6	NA	TGTGCCAGCAGCGTAGGGAGCGGGGGGGCGGTTGGGGCCAACGTCCTGACTTTC	CASSVGSGGAVGANVLTF
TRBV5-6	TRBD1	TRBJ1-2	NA	TGTGCCAGCAGCCTTTACAGGGGCGGCTACACCTTC	CASSLYRGGYTF
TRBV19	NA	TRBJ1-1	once	TGTGCCAGTAGTATCACCGGACGGGGGGATTTGAACACTGAAGCTTTCTTT	CASSITGRGDLNTEAFF
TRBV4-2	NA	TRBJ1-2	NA	TGTGCCAGCAGCCAAGATCAGGGAGGCTACACCTTC	CASSQDQGGYTF
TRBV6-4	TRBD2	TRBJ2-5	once	TGTGCCAGCAGTGACTCAGATACTAGCGGGGGGGCGTTGGTCCAGGAGACCCAGTACTTC	CASSDSDTSGGALVQETQYF
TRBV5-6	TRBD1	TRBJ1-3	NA	TGTGCCAGCAGTTCCCGGGACAGGCCCTACTCTGGAAACACCATATATTTT	CASSSRDRPYSGNTIYF
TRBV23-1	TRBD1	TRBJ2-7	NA	TGCGCCAGCAGTCAATACAAGGCCCGACTGACAGGGGGCTACGAGCAGTACTTC	CASSQYKARLTGGYEQYF
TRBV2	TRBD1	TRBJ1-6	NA	TGTGCCAGCAGAACGGGACAGGGTTGGAATTCACCCCTCCACTTT	CASRTGQGWNSPLHF
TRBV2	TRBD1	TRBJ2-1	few	TGTGCCAGCAGCGCGGGACAGGGCCTCTACAATGAGCAGTTCTTC	CASSAGQGLYNEQFF
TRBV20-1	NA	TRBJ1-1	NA	TGCAGTGCTAGGAGGTCGACTGAAGCTTTCTTT	CSARRSTEAFF
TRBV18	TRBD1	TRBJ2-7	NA	TGTGCCAGCTCACCTGGGACAGGGCCCTACGAGCAGTACTTC	CASSPGTGPYEQYF
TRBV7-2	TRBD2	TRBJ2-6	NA	TGTGCCAGCAGCTACGGACTAGCGGGGGTGTCTGGGGCCAACGTCCTGACTTTC	CASSYGLAGVSGANVLTF
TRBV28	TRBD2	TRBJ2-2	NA	TGTGCCAGCTTTCCGGGGGGAGGGACCGGGGAGCTGTTTTTT	CASFPGGGTGELFF
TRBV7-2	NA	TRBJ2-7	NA	TGTGCCAGCAGCTTAGAGTATTGGGCAGGCGCCTACGAGCAGTACTTC	CASSLEYWAGAYEQYF
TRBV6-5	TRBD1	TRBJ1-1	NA	TGTGCCAGCAGTTACTCCAAAAGGACAGGGCACACTGAAGCTTTCTTT	CASSYSKRTGHTEAFF
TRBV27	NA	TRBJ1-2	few	TGTGCCAGTCGGTACCCTAACTATGGCTACACCTTC	CASRYPNYGYTF
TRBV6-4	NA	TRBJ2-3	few	TGTGCCAGCAGTGACTCCCGACTCAGCACAGATACGCAGTATTTT	CASSDSRLSTDTQYF
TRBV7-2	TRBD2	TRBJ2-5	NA	TGTGCCAGCAGCCACTCGCCCGGGGGGGGAAAGACCCAGTACTTC	CASSHSPGGGKTQYF
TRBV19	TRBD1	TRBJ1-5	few	TGTGCCAGTAACCCAGGGGGAGTGAGCAATCAGCCCCAGCATTTT	CASNPGGVSNQPQHF
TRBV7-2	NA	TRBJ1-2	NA	TGTGCCAGCAGCTTAGCCCGAGACTATGGCTACACCTTC	CASSLARDYGYTF
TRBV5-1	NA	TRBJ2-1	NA	TGCGCCAGCAGCCCCGGTGGGGCCGCCAGCTCCTACAATGAGCAGTTCTTC	CASSPGGAASSYNEQFF
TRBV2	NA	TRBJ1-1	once	TGTGCCAGCACTTTTGCCGGGGTCACTGAAGCTTTCTTT	CASTFAGVTEAFF
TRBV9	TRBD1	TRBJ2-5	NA	TGTGCCAGCAGCTCAGGGGGCTGGGAGACCCAGTACTTC	CASSSGGWETQYF
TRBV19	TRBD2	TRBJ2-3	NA	TGTGCCAGTAGAACACTAGCGGGGGGCACAGATACGCAGTATTTT	CASRTLAGGTDTQYF
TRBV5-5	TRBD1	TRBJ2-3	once	TGTGCCAGCAGCTCGGACAGGCTCACAGATACGCAGTATTTT	CASSSDRLTDTQYF
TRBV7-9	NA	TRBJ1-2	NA	TGTGCCAGCAGCAAAATGACAGGCTTCCTCGCTCCCTATGGCTACACCTTC	CASSKMTGFLAPYGYTF
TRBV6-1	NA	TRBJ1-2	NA	TGTGCCAGCAGTCCGACAGGATATGGCTACACCTTC	CASSPTGYGYTF
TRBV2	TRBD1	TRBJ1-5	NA	TGTGCCAGCAGTGTCCGGGACAGGGCCAATCAGCCCCAGCATTTT	CASSVRDRANQPQHF
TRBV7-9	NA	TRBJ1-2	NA	TGTGCCAGCAGCCCAGGAGGAAGTACTGGCTACACCTTC	CASSPGGSTGYTF
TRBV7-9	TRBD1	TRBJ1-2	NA	TGTGCCAGCAGTCTACCTCTCGGGACAGGGTATCGAGGCTACACCTTC	CASSLPLGTGYRGYTF
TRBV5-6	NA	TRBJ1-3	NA	TGTGCCAGCAGCTACGGGGATAGTGGAAACACCATATATTTT	CASSYGDSGNTIYF
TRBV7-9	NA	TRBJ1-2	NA	TGTGCCAGCAGCTCCACCCCCATCGGGGGGGGCTATGGCTACACCTTC	CASSSTPIGGGYGYTF
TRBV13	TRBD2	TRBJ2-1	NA	TGTGCCAGCAGTTCCCCTGGACTAGCGGGAAATAATGAGCAGTTCTTC	CASSSPGLAGNNEQFF
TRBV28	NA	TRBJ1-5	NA	TGTGCCAGCAGTTCCCCCACCCGCTATAGCAATCAGCCCCAGCATTTT	CASSSPTRYSNQPQHF
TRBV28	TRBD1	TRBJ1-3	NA	TGTGCCAGCAGTTATTCGGGACAGCTAAACACCATATATTTT	CASSYSGQLNTIYF
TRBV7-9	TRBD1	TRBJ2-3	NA	TGTGCCAGCAGCCCGGGACAGGGCAGAGATACGCAGTATTTT	CASSPGQGRDTQYF
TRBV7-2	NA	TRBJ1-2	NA	TGTGCCAGCAGCCCCCGCGGAGGGGCGGGTGGCTACACCTTC	CASSPRGGAGGYTF
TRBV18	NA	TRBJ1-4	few	TGTGCCAGCTCACCAGGACCCTCGGGGGAAAAACTGTTTTTT	CASSPGPSGEKLFF
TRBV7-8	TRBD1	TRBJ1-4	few	TGTGCCAGCAGCTTAGGGACAGGGGGCGCGTTGGTGAAACTGTTTTTT	CASSLGTGGALVKLFF
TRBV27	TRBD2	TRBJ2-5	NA	TGTGCCAGCAGGCATAGCGGGGGGGCCCTGGAGACCCAGTACTTC	CASRHSGGALETQYF
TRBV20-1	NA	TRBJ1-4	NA	TGCAGTGCCCCGAGGAATGAAAAACTGTTTTTT	CSAPRNEKLFF
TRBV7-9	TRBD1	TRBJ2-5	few	TGTGCCAGCAGCGTGAACAGGGGCCTGTACCAAGAGACCCAGTACTTC	CASSVNRGLYQETQYF
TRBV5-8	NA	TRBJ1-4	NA	TGTGCCAGCAGCTTGCCAGGGGCAAGGGAAAAACTGTTTTTT	CASSLPGAREKLFF
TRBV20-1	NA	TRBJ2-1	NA	TGCAGTTTAACAGATTACAATGAGCAGTTCTTC	CSLTDYNEQFF
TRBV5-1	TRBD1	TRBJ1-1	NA	TGCGCCAGCAGCTTCCTTAGGACAGGGATGAACACTGAAGCTTTCTTT	CASSFLRTGMNTEAFF
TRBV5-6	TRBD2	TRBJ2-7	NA	TGTGCCAGCAGCTTCGGACTAGCGGGGGCCTCCTACGAGCAGTACTTC	CASSFGLAGASYEQYF
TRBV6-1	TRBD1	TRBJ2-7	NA	TGTGCCAGCAGTGAAGATGGACAGGCCAAGCCCTACGAGCAGTACTTC	CASSEDGQAKPYEQYF
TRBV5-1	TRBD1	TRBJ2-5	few	TGCGCCAGCAGCTTGTCGACCGGGACAGGGGGAGAGACCCAGTACTTC	CASSLSTGTGGETQYF
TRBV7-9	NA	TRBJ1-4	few	TGTGCCAGCAGCCCTTTTCCTAAGTCTAATGAAAAACTGTTTTTT	CASSPFPKSNEKLFF
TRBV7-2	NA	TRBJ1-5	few	TGTGCCAGCAGCTTATCCGGGAATCAGCCCCAGCATTTT	CASSLSGNQPQHF
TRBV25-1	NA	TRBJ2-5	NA	TGTGCCAGCAGTGAATACGGATTCTTAGGGCGCCCAGGGCAGTACTTC	CASSEYGFLGRPGQYF
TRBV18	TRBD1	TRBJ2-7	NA	TGTGCCAGCTCACTCACAGGGACAGACCACGAGCAGTACTTC	CASSLTGTDHEQYF